This record concerns one TCR beta chain sequence. This clonotype has only a few counts. This receptor's antigen is unknown. Per-base quality was not reported, and no clone a single base away is much larger than it. These data are taken from a study of blood T cells in healthy people across ages (dated by TCRdb to the mid-2010s). Concerning the study at large: In model experiments, template switching captured about one uniquely barcoded TCR beta cDNA molecule for every two T cells. To track age-related changes in TCR beta repertoire diversity, the study relied on deep sequencing normalized with unique cDNA molecular identifiers. The donors were split into four age groups: young (average around 16 years), middle-aged (roughly 40), aged (over 55) and long-lived (82). Donors of different ages were randomly distributed across sequencing lanes to avoid experimental bias. The study analyzed two additional independent replicas of 1 million unique cDNA reads from the same blood draw for two donors, one aged 18 to 30 and one aged 80 or older.

The CDR3 has 13 amino acids, counting the end cysteine and phenylalanine. Only CDR3 DNA remains: 39 bases, in frame from the first base. CDR1 and CDR2, looked up from the germline V gene, are MDHEN and SYDVKM. V ends up 5 bases short and J 4 bases short, with an unmatched junction base count of 3. General conclusions and limits of the study: As age increased, observed TCR beta diversity per million T cells dropped in a roughly linear way, and a significant reduction was already evident by age about 40. Compared with the aged group, more naive CD4+ T cells, fewer expanded clones and increased TCR diversity were shown by the long-lived group, suggesting age selection. Because the CMV infection status of the donors was unknown, age-related changes in expanded clonotypes may potentially have been confounded. Conclusive comparison of naive and antigen-experienced compartments was prevented by the profiling of bulk unsorted PBMCs. The percentage of naive T cells measured by flow cytometry correlated strongly with observed TCR beta diversity. Estimates of total diversity from one million sequenced T cells were regarded as lower bounds and underestimates.

The roughly 39 donors, aged 6 to 90 years, were systemically healthy Caucasian individuals from Russia. About 9.1 milliliters of peripheral blood were collected from each donor into EDTA-treated Vacutainer tubes. Ficoll-Paque density-gradient centrifugation was used to isolate PBMCs, with at least 6.5 million obtained per sample. Total RNA, at least 6 micrograms per sample, was extracted from PBMCs with Trizol reagent. For every donor, an aliquot of PBMCs went through flow cytometry to measure the percentages of naive CD45RAhigh/CD27high T cells. Library prep was done by 5' RACE. The instrument was an Illumina HiSeq 2500. The second PCR ran for about 6 to 12 cycles and used a J-beta primer mix along with a sample-barcoded 5' primer. A unique molecular identifier was introduced onto each TCR beta cDNA molecule by a template-switch 5' adaptor carrying 12 random nucleotides. Each sample yielded at least 3 million CDR3-containing paired-end reads. First-strand cDNA synthesis was performed from all RNA using the Mint cDNA synthesis kit, with priming by a TRBC-specific oligonucleotide. Following uracil-DNA glycosylase treatment, a first 18-cycle PCR with universal primers M1SS and BC2_uni_R was performed on all cDNA. The paper's processing steps were these. Each sample was normalized by randomly selecting 1 million high-quality reads, each carrying a distinct molecular identifier. Reads sharing molecular identifiers were discarded rather than binned into consensus sequences. CDR3 identification, clonotype clustering and error correction used MiTCR with a Q25 quality threshold and the strictest error-elimination algorithm. A nonparametric unseen species model using Euler transformation provided a lower-bound estimate of total TCR beta diversity. TCRdb reprocessed the public reads (quality trimming at Q25 with fastp, clone calling with MiXCR) and kept in-frame beta chains. Entries are consolidated by CDR3 protein sequence, retaining the most common genes and DNA. TCRdb's processing, not the study's, gives the V and J calls here. The table for this sample lists about 670,000 distinct CDR3 sequences; more than 45% of them were counted only once. The ten largest make up less than 15% of the sample.

The sequence is built from TRBV28 and TRBJ2-7; 9 central nucleotides agree with TRBD1. The receptor was derived from a woman over 75 in good health. Source material: blood. The bases read TGTGCCAGCAGTGGACAGGGGACTTACGAGCAGTACTTC. It codes for CASSGQGTYEQYF.